Listed here are 8 T cell receptor beta chains from one sample, sequenced in a study of cytomegalovirus exposure and HLA in healthy donors (TCRdb year 2017). Receptor amplification or capture employed the immunoSEQ multiplex PCR assay. For the multiplex PCR, a mixture combining 60 forward primers for TCR Vbeta segments and 13 reverse primers for TCR Jbeta segments was used. Imported from immuneACCESS, the table was reduced by TCRdb to in-frame sequences with V and J called. These copies leave out some clones; in studies compared against another copy, an unresolved V gene accounts for under half, and the cause of the remainder is not known. The sample profile shows 160,000 or so clones; less than 85% of them were found once. 6.6% of the sample is in the top ten clones. Sequencing used PBMCs. These receptors originate from a woman between 50 and 59 years old in good health and CMV-seropositive.

Points on this clone: Sequence at one end of the junction differs from germline and may be a read error. V gene TRBV19 combines with J gene TRBJ2-3, with TRBD2 matching over 9 bases. CDR1 LNHDA and CDR2 SQIVND come from the germline V gene (reference sequence). The length of the CDR3 is 15 residues. The chain's CDR3 is CTSSTLAGAGDTQYF. The CDR3 region has the DNA TGTACCAGTAGTACCTTAGCGGGGGCGGGAGATACGCAGTATTTT.

This clone was seen a few times. The chain links TRBV2 to TRBJ1-1; no reliable D call. Looked up from germline, CDR1 is SNHLY and CDR2 is FYNNEI. The ends were cut back, 4 bases at V and 8 bases at J, with 8 bases in the middle. The CDR3 extends over 11 amino acids. The CDR3 region is CASSVVVEAFF. DNA for the CDR3: TGTGCCAGCAGTGTGGTAGTAGAAGCTTTCTTT.

The rearrangement joins TRBV19 to TRBJ2-6; perhaps TRBD1 as D (5 bases). The CDR3 length is 14 residues. V lost 2 bases, J lost 9 bases, and 11 bases lay in between. Germline assignment: CDR1 LNHDA and CDR2 SQIVND (reference sequence). The CDR3 DNA is TGTGCCAGTAGTATACAGGGCGTTGACAACGTCCTGACTTTC. Translating gives CASSIQGVDNVLTF. The whole variable domain, filled in from reference TRBV19 and TRBJ2-6, reads DGGITQSPKYLFRKEGQNVTLSCEQNLNHDAMYWYRQDPGQGLRLIYYSQIVNDFQKGDIAEGYSVSREKKESFPLTVTSAQKNPTAFYLCASSIQGVDNVLTFGAGSRLTVL.

Of note for this clone: The conserved final phenylalanine or tryptophan is absent from the CDR3, which likely points to a read error. The DNA is omitted, as the CDR3 cannot be located on it reliably, and the CDR3 follows TCRdb's listing. The rearrangement links TRBV23-1 to TRBJ1-2. TRBV23-1 is designated an ORF whose function remains uncertain. The CDR3 spans 14 residues, counting both ends. The CDR3 spells CASSQLCGTIGSIV.

The rearrangement links TRBV5-4 to TRBJ1-2; TRBD1 matches 7 bases. V shed 4 bases, J shed 8 bases, and the junction held 17 bases outside the gene matches. The CDR3 extends over 16 amino acids. Germline assignment: CDR1 SGHNT and CDR2 YYREEE (reference sequence). The CDR3 sequence: CASSPGTLDRARGYTF. Written as DNA, the CDR3 is TGTGCCAGCAGCCCCGGAACCTTAGACAGGGCGAGAGGCTACACCTTC.

The gene calls are TRBV18 and TRBJ2-1; possible D gene TRBD2, 5 bases. The CDR3 contains 12 residues. Germline values: CDR1 KGHSH, CDR2 LQKENI. V lost 2 bases and J lost 9, with 8 bases in between. The CDR3 DNA sequence: TGTGCCAGCTCACCATTGGGGAGTGAGCAGTTCTTC. This codes for CASSPLGSEQFF.

This rearrangement joins TRBV6-5 to TRBJ2-2; 7 bases are a match to TRBD1. The CDR3 runs to 15 residues. Germline V CDR1 and CDR2: MNHEY, SVGAGI. V shed 8 bases, J shed 4 bases, and the junction held 10 bases outside the gene matches. The CDR3 spells CASGLTGAGTGELFF. Here the CDR3 DNA reads TGTGCCAGCGGGCTTACAGGGGCAGGCACCGGGGAGCTGTTTTTT.

The chain couples TRBV5-8 to TRBJ1-6, with a tentative D call TRBD1 (5 bases). The CDR3 contains 14 residues. Per germline, CDR1 SGHTS and CDR2 YDEGEE. Trimming stripped 9 bases from V and 10 bases from J, with 20 bases between. CDR3 bases: TGTGCCAACCCAGGTCACCAGGGAGGATCACCCCTCCACTTT. It specifies CANPGHQGGSPLHF.